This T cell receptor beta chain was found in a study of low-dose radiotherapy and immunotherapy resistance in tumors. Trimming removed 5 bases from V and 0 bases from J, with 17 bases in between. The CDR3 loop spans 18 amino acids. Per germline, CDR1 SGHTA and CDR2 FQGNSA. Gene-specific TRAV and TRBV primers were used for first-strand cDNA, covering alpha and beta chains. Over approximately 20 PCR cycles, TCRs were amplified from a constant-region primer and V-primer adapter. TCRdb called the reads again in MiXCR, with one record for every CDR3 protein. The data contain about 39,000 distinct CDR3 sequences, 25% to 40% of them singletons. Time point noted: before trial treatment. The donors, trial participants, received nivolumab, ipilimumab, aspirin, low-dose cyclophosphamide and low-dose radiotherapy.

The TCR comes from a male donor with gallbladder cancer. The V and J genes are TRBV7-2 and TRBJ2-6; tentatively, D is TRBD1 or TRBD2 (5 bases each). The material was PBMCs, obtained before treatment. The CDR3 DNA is TGTGCCAGCAGCACCCAAACCGGGACCTACTCTGGGGCCAACGTCCTGACTTTC. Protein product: CASSTQTGTYSGANVLTF.